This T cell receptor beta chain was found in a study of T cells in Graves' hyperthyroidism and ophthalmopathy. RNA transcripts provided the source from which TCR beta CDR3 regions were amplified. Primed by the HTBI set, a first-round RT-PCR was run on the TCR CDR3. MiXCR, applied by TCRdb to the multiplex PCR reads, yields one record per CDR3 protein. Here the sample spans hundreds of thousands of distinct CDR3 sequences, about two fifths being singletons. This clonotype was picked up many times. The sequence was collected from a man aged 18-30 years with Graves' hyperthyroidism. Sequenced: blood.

CDR3 loop: CASGKPREMNEKLFF. The CDR3, as DNA: TGTGCCAGCGGCAAACCTAGGGAGATGAATGAAAAACTGTTTTTT. The rearrangement joins TRBV7-2 to TRBJ1-4; no firm D call. The CDR3 consists of 15 residues. The V end was cut by 8 bases, the J end by 5 bases, with 18 bases between. Germline lookup yields CDR1 SGHTA and CDR2 FQGNSA.